Sequencing of this TCR beta chain was carried out in a study of T cell changes during pregnancy in multiple sclerosis. Some clones are missing from TCRdb's copy, which holds only in-frame ones; the method was immunoSEQ multiplex PCR. The repertoire includes approximately 50,000 clones, 91% of them detected once, and roughly 10% sits in the top ten. CDR3 length: 15 residues. Germline V gene data show CDR1 as MNHEY and CDR2 as SMNVEV (reference sequence). J gave up 1 base and V 8 bases, and 5 bases lay outside the gene matches. The TCR originated in a female donor with multiple sclerosis, enrolled in a pregnancy study. Material: CD8+ T cells from peripheral blood mononuclear cells, obtained after pregnancy. This chain links TRBV27 with TRBJ2-1; 10 bases match TRBD2. The chain's CDR3 is CASLEAGGSYNEQFF. In DNA form, the CDR3 reads TGTGCCAGCCTAGAAGCGGGGGGGTCCTACAATGAGCAGTTCTTC.